One sample yielded the 13 T cell receptor beta chains listed below, sequenced in a study of CD8 T cells in ankylosing spondylitis. TCRdb called the 5' RACE reads again in MiXCR, with one record for every CDR3 protein. The sample lists a few hundred thousand distinct CDR3 sequences, roughly 20% seen once, with under 8.5% in the top ten. Sequencing used blood, either unsorted or a sorted T cell fraction (not recorded which). The receptor source for this set is a male donor with ankylosing spondylitis or in good health (not recorded which).

A few counts support this clonotype. The chain recombines TRBV25-1 with TRBJ2-5, with 7 bases identical to TRBD1. Germline CDR1 and CDR2: MGHDK and SYGVNS. This CDR3 is built from 13 residues. J was trimmed by 5 bases and V by 9 bases; bases with no gene match: 9. CDR3 nucleotides: TGTGCCAGTGGGCGACAGGGTAGGGAGACCCAGTACTTC. Protein: CASGRQGRETQYF.

This clonotype was counted only a few times. The chain uses TRBV7-2 and TRBJ2-1; D not resolved. V shed 0 bases and J shed 6 bases, with 6 bases lying between them. Germline V gene lookup returns CDR1 SGHTA and CDR2 FQGNSA. CDR3 length: 13 amino acids. The CDR3 DNA follows: TGTGCCAGCAGCTTAGCTGGTCTCAATGAGCAGTTCTTC. As protein: CASSLAGLNEQFF.

This clonotype has only a few counts. This sequence joins TRBV2 and TRBJ2-3, with D possibly TRBD2 on 5 matching bases. Trimming took off 1 base at V and 11 bases at J, with 13 bases between the two ends. Germline V gene data show CDR1 as SNHLY and CDR2 as FYNNEI. The CDR3 is made up of 13 amino acids. The CDR3 DNA follows: TGTGCCAGCAGTGAAGGTCCCAGCGGCGAGCAGTATTTT. Its translation is CASSEGPSGEQYF.

Only a few counts were recorded for this clonotype. The chain combines TRBV5-5 with TRBJ2-1; unclear D gene. This CDR3 has 14 residues. The V gene's germline CDR1 is SGHKS and CDR2 YYEKEE (reference sequence). V dropped 0 bases and J dropped 5 bases, with 9 bases sitting between them. This CDR3 reads CASSLVVLDNEQFF. The CDR3 DNA is TGTGCCAGCAGCTTGGTTGTATTAGACAATGAGCAGTTCTTC.

The chain is built from TRBV28 and TRBJ2-3; D not certain. Trimming pared 6 bases from V and 6 bases from J, leaving 10 bases between. This CDR3 contains 12 residues. CDR1 and CDR2 from the germline V gene are MDHEN and SYDVKM. CDR3 loop: CASRVPPDTQYF. CDR3 bases: TGTGCCAGCAGGGTCCCCCCTGATACGCAGTATTTT.

Only a few counts were recorded for this clonotype. The chain is built from TRBV9 and TRBJ2-3; D gene unclear. CDR1 is SGDLS, CDR2 YYNGEE, per germline. The CDR3 is made up of 13 amino acids. Trimming stripped 0 bases from V and 2 bases from J, with 4 bases between. The CDR3 DNA sequence: TGTGCCAGCAGCGTAGCCCACACAGATACGCAGTATTTT. Protein sequence: CASSVAHTDTQYF.

The chain has TRBV12-3 or TRBV12-4 and TRBJ1-5; 9 bases agree with TRBD1. The J segment lost 5 bases and the V segment lost 5 bases, leaving 7 bases of the junction unmatched. There are 15 residues in the CDR3. The CDR3 DNA sequence: TGTGCCAGCAGTCTAGAGACAGGGGGTGATCAGCCCCAGCATTTT. Its translation is CASSLETGGDQPQHF.

This clonotype was counted a few times. V gene TRBV12-3 or TRBV12-4 combines with J gene TRBJ1-1, with D unresolved. This CDR3 contains 10 residues. V lost 3 bases, J lost 8 bases, and 4 bases lay in between. The CDR3 DNA follows: TGTGCCAGCAGTTTCTCCGAAGCTTTCTTT. Amino acid sequence: CASSFSEAFF.

The chain recombines TRBV11-2 with TRBJ2-2; 9 positions agree with TRBD1. The germline CDR1 and CDR2 sequences are SGHAT and FQNNGV. The CDR3 consists of 16 residues. V gave up 1 base and J gave up 6 bases; unmatched junction bases: 6. The CDR3 sequence: CASSLGTGVGAGELFF. The CDR3 DNA reads as TGTGCCAGCAGCTTAGGGACAGGGGTTGGAGCCGGGGAGCTGTTTTTT.

This clonotype was seen at least ten times. V gene TRBV5-1 combines with J gene TRBJ2-3; D may be TRBD2 (5 bases). The CDR3 totals 15 residues. The germline V gene encodes CDR1 SGHRS and CDR2 YFSETQ. Trimming left V 0 bases short and J 4 bases short, with 12 bases between. The CDR3 nucleotides read TGCGCCAGCAGCTTGGCCAGCACCGGGGCAGATACGCAGTATTTT. It translates to CASSLASTGADTQYF.

This clonotype was seen only a few times. J is TRBJ2-5 and V is TRBV7-2; 12 bases line up with TRBD2. Germline V gives CDR1 SGHTA, CDR2 FQGNSA. The V and J ends lost 1 base and 7 bases, in that order; junction bases with no gene match: 4. The CDR3 length is 15 residues. This CDR3 reads CASSLGGLAGVTQYF. The DNA of the CDR3 is TGTGCCAGCAGCTTAGGGGGACTAGCGGGTGTGACCCAGTACTTC.

The sample holds many counts of this clonotype. V gene TRBV9 combines with J gene TRBJ2-3, with TRBD2 matching 14 bases. This CDR3 is built from 17 residues. With 4 bases clipped from V and 3 bases from J, the junction kept 7 bases outside the gene matches. Germline CDR1 is SGDLS and CDR2 is YYNGEE. CDR3 amino acids: CASSSGLAGARTDTQYF. DNA for the CDR3: TGTGCCAGCAGCTCGGGACTAGCGGGGGCCAGGACAGATACGCAGTATTTT.

This clonotype showed up just a few times. The V call is TRBV6-1, the J call TRBJ2-5; D not resolved. This CDR3 region has 14 residues. The V end lost 5 bases, the J end lost 5 bases, and 15 bases lay between the germline ends. Germline-derived CDR1 and CDR2 are MNHNS and SASEGT. The CDR3 DNA is TGTGCCAGCAGTCCCCGACACTGGCGGGAGACCCAGTACTTC. Its protein product is CASSPRHWRETQYF.